This T cell receptor beta chain was captured by sequencing in a study of T-cell reconstitution after alpha-beta-depleted transplantation in children. Unique molecular identifiers tagged the TCRbeta library. TCRdb called the PCR reads again in MiXCR, with one record for every CDR3 protein. The repertoire holds a few hundred thousand distinct CDR3 sequences, with approximately 10% as singletons. V dropped 6 bases and J dropped 5; count of bases not matched to a gene: 9. CDR1 LNHNV and CDR2 YYDKDF come from the germline V gene (reference sequence). CDR3 length: 15 residues. This chain connects TRBV15 to TRBJ1-5; 8 positions agree with TRBD1. This TCR was sampled from a human donor who donated a stem cell graft to a child with acute lymphoblastic leukemia. This specimen consisted of PBMCs from the stem cell graft donor, obtained from the stem cell graft. The CDR3 sequence is CATRADRGSHQPQHF. CDR3 bases: TGTGCCACCAGAGCCGACAGGGGTTCTCATCAGCCCCAGCATTTT.